Shown below are 2 T cell receptor beta chains from a single sample sequenced in a study of CD8+CD57+ T cells in acquired aplastic anemia. CDR3 and TCR beta VDJ profiling relied on a genomic DNA template. TCRdb passed the reads through MiXCR, listing each CDR3 protein once. Here the sample spans about 210,000 distinct CDR3 sequences, around 32% being singletons. Sequences were obtained from sorted CD4+, CD8+, or CD8+CD57+ T cells (not recorded which) from PBMCs. These receptors originate from a human donor in good health, serving as a control.

CDR3: CASSVTGTSGRNEQFF. The CDR3 DNA follows: TGTGCCAGCAGCGTTACCGGGACTAGCGGCCGAAATGAGCAGTTCTTC. The V and J genes are TRBV7-8 and TRBJ2-1, with 11 bases matching TRBD2. The V gene's germline CDR1 is SGHVS and CDR2 FQNEAQ. V lost 5 bases to trimming and J lost 7 bases; unmatched junction nucleotides: 10. The CDR3 extends over 16 amino acids.

This clonotype was seen repeatedly, ten times or more. The chain is built from TRBV7-2 and TRBJ2-3; no reliable D call. CDR3 size: 14 residues. The V end was cut by 4 bases, the J end by 5 bases, with 13 bases between. In germline, CDR1 is SGHTA, CDR2 FQGNSA. The CDR3 sequence is CASSSGSRVDTQYF. CDR3 bases: TGTGCCAGCAGCTCAGGTAGCCGGGTAGATACGCAGTATTTT. Together with reference TRBV7-2 and TRBJ2-3, the CDR3 gives the full variable domain: GAGVSQSPSNKVTEKGKDVELRCDPISGHTALYWYRQSLGQGLEFLIYFQGNSAPDKSGLPSDRFSAERTGGSVSTLTIQRTQQEDSAVYLCASSSGSRVDTQYFGPGTRLTVL.